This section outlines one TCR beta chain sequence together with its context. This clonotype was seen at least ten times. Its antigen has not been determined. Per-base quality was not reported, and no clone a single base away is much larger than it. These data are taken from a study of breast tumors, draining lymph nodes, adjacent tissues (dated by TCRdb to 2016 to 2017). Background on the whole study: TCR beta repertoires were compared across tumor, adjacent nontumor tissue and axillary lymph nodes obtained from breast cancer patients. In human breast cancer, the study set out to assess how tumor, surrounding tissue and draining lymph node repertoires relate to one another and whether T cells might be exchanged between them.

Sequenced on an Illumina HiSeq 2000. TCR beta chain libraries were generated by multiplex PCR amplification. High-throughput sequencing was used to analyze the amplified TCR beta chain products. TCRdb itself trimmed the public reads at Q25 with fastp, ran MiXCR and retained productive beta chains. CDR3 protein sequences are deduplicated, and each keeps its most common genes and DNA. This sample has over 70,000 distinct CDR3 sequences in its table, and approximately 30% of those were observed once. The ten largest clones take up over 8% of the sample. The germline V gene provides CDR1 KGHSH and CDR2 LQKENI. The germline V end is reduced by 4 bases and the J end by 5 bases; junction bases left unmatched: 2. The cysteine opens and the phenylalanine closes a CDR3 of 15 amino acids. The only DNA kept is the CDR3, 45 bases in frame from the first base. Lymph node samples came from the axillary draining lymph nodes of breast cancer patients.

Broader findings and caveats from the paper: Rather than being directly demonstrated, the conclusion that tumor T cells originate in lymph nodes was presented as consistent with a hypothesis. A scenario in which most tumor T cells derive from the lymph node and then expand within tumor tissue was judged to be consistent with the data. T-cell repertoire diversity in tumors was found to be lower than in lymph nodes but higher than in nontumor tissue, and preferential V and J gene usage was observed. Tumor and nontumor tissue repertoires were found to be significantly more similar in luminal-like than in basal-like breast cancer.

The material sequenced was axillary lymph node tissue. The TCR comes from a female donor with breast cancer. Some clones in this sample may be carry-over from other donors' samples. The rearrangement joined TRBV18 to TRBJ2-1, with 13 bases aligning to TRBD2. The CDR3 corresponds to CASSLLAGGDNEQFF. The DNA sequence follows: TGTGCCAGCTCACTACTAGCGGGAGGGGACAATGAGCAGTTCTTC.